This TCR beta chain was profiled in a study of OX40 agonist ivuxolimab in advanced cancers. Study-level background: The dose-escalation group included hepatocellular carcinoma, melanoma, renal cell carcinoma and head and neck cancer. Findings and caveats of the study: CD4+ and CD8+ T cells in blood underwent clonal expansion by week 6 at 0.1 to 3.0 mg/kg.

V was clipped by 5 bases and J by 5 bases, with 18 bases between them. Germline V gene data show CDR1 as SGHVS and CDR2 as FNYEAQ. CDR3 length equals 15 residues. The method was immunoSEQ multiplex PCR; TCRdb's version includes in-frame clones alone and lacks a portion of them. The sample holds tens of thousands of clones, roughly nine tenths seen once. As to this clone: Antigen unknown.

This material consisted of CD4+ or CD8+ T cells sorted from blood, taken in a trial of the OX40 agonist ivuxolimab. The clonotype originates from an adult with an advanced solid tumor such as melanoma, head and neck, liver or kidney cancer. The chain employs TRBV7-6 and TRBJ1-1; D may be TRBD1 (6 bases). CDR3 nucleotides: TGTGCCAGCAGCGAGATGACAGGAAGGGGTACTGAAGCTTTCTTT. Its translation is CASSEMTGRGTEAFF. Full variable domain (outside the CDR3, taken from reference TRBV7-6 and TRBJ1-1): GAGVSQSPRYKVTKRGQDVALRCDPISGHVSLYWYRQALGQGPEFLTYFNYEAQQDKSGLPNDRFSAERPEGSISTLTIQRTEQRDSAMYRCASSEMTGRGTEAFFGQGTRLTVV.